The 4 T cell receptor beta chains below all came from one sample that was sequenced in a study of blood T cell repertoires in COVID-19. Some clones are missing from TCRdb's copy, which holds only in-frame ones; the method was immunoSEQ multiplex PCR. The data hold roughly 250,000 clones, with approximately 90% observed a single time. What was sequenced was peripheral blood. The receptors here all came from a woman aged 40 to 55 who had recovered from COVID-19.

V gene TRBV30 combines with J gene TRBJ2-3, with 7 nucleotides matching TRBD1. Losses at the gene ends were 4 bases for V and 2 bases for J; bases not matched to a gene: 6. Germline loops: CDR1 GTSNPN, CDR2 SVGIG (reference sequence). The CDR3 is made up of 14 amino acids. The CDR3 loop reads CAWNDRVPTDTQYF. As DNA, the CDR3 is TGTGCCTGGAATGACAGGGTCCCCACAGATACGCAGTATTTT. Together with reference TRBV30 and TRBJ2-3, the CDR3 gives the full variable domain: SQTIHQWPATLVQPVGSPLSLECTVEGTSNPNLYWYRQAAGRGLQLLFYSVGIGQISSEVPQNLSASRPQDRQFILSSKKLLLSDSGFYLCAWNDRVPTDTQYFGPGTRLTVL.

This clone appeared once. The chain is built from TRBV11-3 and TRBJ2-5, with 12 bases that match TRBD2. This CDR3 has 16 amino acids. The V gene's germline CDR1 is SGHNT and CDR2 YENEEA. J lost 5 bases, V lost 2 bases, and 6 bases had no gene match. CDR3 nucleotides: TGTGCCAGCAGCTTATCGGCTAGCGGGGGGGCTGAGACCCAGTACTTC. The encoded protein is CASSLSASGGAETQYF.

This clone showed up just once. The chain joins TRBV14 to TRBJ2-7, with 8 bases fitting TRBD1. Germline CDR1 and CDR2: SGHDN and FVKESK. V shed 6 bases, J shed 4 bases, and the junction held 8 bases outside the gene matches. The CDR3 extends over 14 amino acids. CDR3 residues: CASSRRQGRYEQYF. The CDR3 nucleotides read TGTGCCAGCAGTCGAAGACAGGGGAGATACGAGCAGTACTTC.

The table lists this clone with a count of one. The chain has TRBV9 and TRBJ2-5, with D perhaps matching TRBD2 (6 bases). The V end lost 0 bases, the J end lost 0 bases, and 9 bases lay between the germline ends. Germline CDR1 SGDLS, CDR2 YYNGEE. The CDR3 spans 15 residues. The CDR3 sequence: CASSVEGGYQETQYF. As DNA, the CDR3 is TGTGCCAGCAGCGTAGAAGGAGGGTACCAAGAGACCCAGTACTTC.